The clone carrying this T cell receptor (beta chain) occurred many times. This sample was included in a study of Graves' ophthalmopathy and Graves' hyperthyroidism. As the template, RNA transcripts were used to amplify TCR beta CDR3 regions. The library came from an HTBI-primed first-round RT-PCR and a second-round multiplex PCR. Via MiXCR, TCRdb re-called the multiplex PCR reads, giving one row per CDR3 protein. The table lists 650,000 to 900,000 distinct CDR3 sequences, roughly 40% of them singletons, with roughly 46% in the top ten. The V end lost 4 bases, the J end lost 8 bases, and 3 bases lay between the germline ends. The CDR3 totals 11 residues.

This chain connects TRBV12-3 or TRBV12-4 to TRBJ1-6, with D unresolved. This TCR was sampled from an adult man with Graves' ophthalmopathy. The sequenced sample consisted of peripheral blood. The CDR3 DNA reads TGTGCCAGCAGTTCGTATTCACCCCTCCACTTT. Residues: CASSSYSPLHF.